The next 6 T cell receptor beta chains were all read from a single sample in a study of T cell responses to AZD1222 COVID-19 vaccine. Clones were sequenced by immunoSEQ multiplex PCR, and TCRdb holds only the in-frame ones, with some missing. Among 150,000 to 200,000 clones listed, approximately 91% were seen once. The specimen comprised peripheral blood, sampled 28 days after the second AZD1222 dose. These receptors all come from an adult who received the AZD1222 COVID-19 vaccine.

This chain connects TRBV3-1 (or the pseudogene TRBV3-2) to TRBJ1-1; 8 bases line up with TRBD1. The CDR3 covers 15 residues. CDR1 is LGHDT, CDR2 YNNKEL, per germline (reference sequence). Losses at the gene ends were 4 bases for V and 1 base for J; bases not matched to a gene: 5. The CDR3 is CASSPTGARNTEAFF. The CDR3 nucleotides are TGTGCCAGCAGCCCGACAGGGGCCAGGAACACTGAAGCTTTCTTT.

This chain uses TRBV7-9 with TRBJ2-2; tentative D call: TRBD1 (5 bases). CDR1 and CDR2 from the germline V gene are SEHNR and FQNEAQ (reference sequence). Trimming pared 5 bases from V and 4 bases from J, leaving 5 bases between. The CDR3 length is 12 residues. CDR3 DNA sequence: TGTGCCAGCAGCCAGGGCACCGGGGAGCTGTTTTTT. It encodes CASSQGTGELFF.

The genes are TRBV12-3 or TRBV12-4 and TRBJ2-7, with D unclear. The CDR3 length is 13 residues. Trimming left V 0 bases short and J 2 bases short, with 5 bases between. CDR3 nucleotide sequence: TGTGCCAGCAGTTTAGCGCCGCCCTACGAGCAGTACTTC. Translating it yields CASSLAPPYEQYF.

V gene TRBV2 combines with J gene TRBJ2-1; D ambiguous. The CDR3 totals 11 residues. Trimming pared 6 bases from V and 9 bases from J, leaving 9 bases between. The germline V gene encodes CDR1 SNHLY and CDR2 FYNNEI. CDR3 DNA: TGTGCCAGCAGAAGGATGGGTGAGCAGTTCTTC. Amino acid sequence: CASRRMGEQFF.

The V call is TRBV5-1, the J call TRBJ1-2; 10 nucleotides agree with TRBD1. V shed 3 bases, J shed 6 bases, and the junction held 11 bases outside the gene matches. CDR3 length: 16 amino acids. Germline V gene data show CDR1 as SGHRS and CDR2 as YFSETQ. The CDR3 coding sequence is TGCGCCAGCAGCTACTCCGGAGACAGGGGGCCCGATGGCTACACCTTC. The encoded protein is CASSYSGDRGPDGYTF.

This clone was counted between two and nine times. V is TRBV30 and J is TRBJ1-2, with D perhaps TRBD1 (5 bases). Trimming cost V 5 bases and J 4 bases, with 11 bases left between them. CDR1 and CDR2 from the germline V gene are GTSNPN and SVGIG (reference sequence). The CDR3 spans 12 residues. The CDR3 loop is CAWPEGLYGYTF. The CDR3, as DNA: TGTGCCTGGCCAGAGGGGCTCTATGGCTACACCTTC. The entire variable domain, with the rest obtained from reference TRBV30 and TRBJ1-2, is as follows: SQTIHQWPATLVQPVGSPLSLECTVEGTSNPNLYWYRQAAGRGLQLLFYSVGIGQISSEVPQNLSASRPQDRQFILSSKKLLLSDSGFYLCAWPEGLYGYTFGSGTRLTVV.